Sequencing of this T cell receptor beta chain was carried out in a study of OX40 agonist ivuxolimab in advanced cancers. Sequencing used immunoSEQ multiplex PCR; TCRdb keeps in-frame clones, though not all of them. The profile shows around 90,000 clones, about nine tenths of them singletons. J was trimmed by 0 bases and V by 3 bases; bases with no gene match: 9. CDR1 is MGHDK, CDR2 SYGVNS, per germline. The CDR3 spans 17 residues. Sequencing used CD4+ or CD8+ T cells sorted from blood, obtained in a trial of the OX40 agonist ivuxolimab. V gene TRBV25-1 combines with J gene TRBJ1-1, with 8 bases identical to TRBD1. The TCR originated in an adult with an advanced solid tumor such as melanoma, head and neck, liver or kidney cancer. The CDR3 sequence is CASSESGTGQMNTEAFF. Written as DNA, the CDR3 is TGTGCCAGCAGTGAGTCCGGGACAGGCCAAATGAACACTGAAGCTTTCTTT.